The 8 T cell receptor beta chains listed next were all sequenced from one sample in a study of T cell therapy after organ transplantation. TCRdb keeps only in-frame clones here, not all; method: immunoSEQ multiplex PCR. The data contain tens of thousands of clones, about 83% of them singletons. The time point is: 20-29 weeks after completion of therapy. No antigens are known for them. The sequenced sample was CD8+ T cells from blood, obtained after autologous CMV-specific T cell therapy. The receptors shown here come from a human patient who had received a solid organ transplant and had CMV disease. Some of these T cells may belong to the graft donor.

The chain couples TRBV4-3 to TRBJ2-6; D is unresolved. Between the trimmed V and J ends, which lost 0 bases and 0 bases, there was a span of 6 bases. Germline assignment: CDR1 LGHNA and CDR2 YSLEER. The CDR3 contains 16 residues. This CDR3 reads CASSQDRGSGANVLTF. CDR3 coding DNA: TGCGCCAGCAGCCAAGATCGAGGCTCTGGGGCCAACGTCCTGACTTTC.

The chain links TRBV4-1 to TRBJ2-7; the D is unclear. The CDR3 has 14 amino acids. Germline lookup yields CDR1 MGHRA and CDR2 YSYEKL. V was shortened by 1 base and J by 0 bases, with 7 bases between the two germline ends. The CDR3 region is CASSQVMSSYEQYF. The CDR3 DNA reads TGCGCCAGCAGCCAAGTCATGAGCTCCTACGAGCAGTACTTC.

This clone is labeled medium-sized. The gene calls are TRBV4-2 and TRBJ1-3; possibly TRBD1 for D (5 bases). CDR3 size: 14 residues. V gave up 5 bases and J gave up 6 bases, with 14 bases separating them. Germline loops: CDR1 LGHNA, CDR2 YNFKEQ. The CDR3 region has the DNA TGTGCCAGCAGCTTGGGGGACGGTTTAAACACCATATATTTT. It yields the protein CASSLGDGLNTIYF.

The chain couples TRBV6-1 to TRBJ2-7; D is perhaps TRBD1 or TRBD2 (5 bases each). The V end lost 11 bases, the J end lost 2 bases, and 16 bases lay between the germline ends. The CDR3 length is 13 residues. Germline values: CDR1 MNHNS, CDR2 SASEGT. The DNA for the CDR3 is TGTGCCGCTTGGGGGATATGGCCCTACGAGCAGTACTTC. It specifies CAAWGIWPYEQYF.

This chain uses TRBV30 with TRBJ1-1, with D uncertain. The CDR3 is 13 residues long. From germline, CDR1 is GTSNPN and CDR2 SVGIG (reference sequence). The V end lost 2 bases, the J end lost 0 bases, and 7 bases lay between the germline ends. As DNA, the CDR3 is TGTGCCTGGAGTTTTACCGTGAACACTGAAGCTTTCTTT. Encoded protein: CAWSFTVNTEAFF.

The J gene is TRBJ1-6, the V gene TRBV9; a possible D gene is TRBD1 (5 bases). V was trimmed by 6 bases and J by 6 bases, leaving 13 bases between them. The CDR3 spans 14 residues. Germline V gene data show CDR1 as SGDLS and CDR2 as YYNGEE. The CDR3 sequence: CASTRGRANSPLHF. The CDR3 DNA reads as TGTGCCAGCACCCGGGGCAGAGCTAATTCACCCCTCCACTTT. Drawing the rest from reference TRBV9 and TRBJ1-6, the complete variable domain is DSGVTQTPKHLITATGQRVTLRCSPRSGDLSVYWYQQSLDQGLQFLIQYYNGEERAKGNILERFSAQQFPDLHSELNLSSLELGDSALYFCASTRGRANSPLHFGNGTRLTVT.

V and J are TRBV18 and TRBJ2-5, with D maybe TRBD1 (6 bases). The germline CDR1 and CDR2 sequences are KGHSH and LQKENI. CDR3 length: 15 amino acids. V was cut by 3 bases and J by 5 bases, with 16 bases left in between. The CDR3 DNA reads TGTGCCAGCTCACCCGGGACAAGAGGGGATGAGACCCAGTACTTC. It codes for CASSPGTRGDETQYF.

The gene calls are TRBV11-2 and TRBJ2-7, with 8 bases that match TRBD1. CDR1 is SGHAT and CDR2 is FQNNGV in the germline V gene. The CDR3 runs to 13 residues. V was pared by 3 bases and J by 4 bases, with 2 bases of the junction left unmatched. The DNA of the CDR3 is TGTGCCAGCAGCTTTGACAGGGGATACGAGCAGTACTTC. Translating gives CASSFDRGYEQYF. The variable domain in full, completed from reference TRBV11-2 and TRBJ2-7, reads EAGVAQSPRYKIIEKRQSVAFWCNPISGHATLYWYQQILGQGPKLLIQFQNNGVVDDSQLPKDRFSAERLKGVDSTLKIQPAKLEDSAVYLCASSFDRGYEQYFGPGTRLTVT.